The source of this TCR beta chain is a study of Graves' ophthalmopathy and Graves' hyperthyroidism. This CDR3 comprises 17 residues. CDR1 is SGHAT, CDR2 FQDESV, per germline (reference sequence). Trimming shortened V by 4 bases and J by 0 bases, and 15 bases separated the two germline ends. Clinicians made diagnoses from clinical symptoms, serum thyroxine, TRAb, thyroid ultrasound and orbital computed tomography. The PBMCs were taken from under 12 ml of fresh peripheral blood. Beta-chain TCR CDR3 regions were amplified from RNA transcripts. HTBI-primed RT-PCR formed the first round, and a multiplex PCR formed the second. TCRdb re-called the multiplex PCR reads through MiXCR, storing one row per CDR3 protein. The data hold 350,000 to 450,000 distinct CDR3 sequences, with 20% to 25% observed a single time.

The rearrangement uses TRBV11-1 and TRBJ2-2, with unresolved D. The TCR comes from a woman younger than 30 with stable Graves' hyperthyroidism. Material for sequencing was peripheral blood. CDR3 nucleotide sequence: TGTGCCAGCAGCTCGAGCATTACCAAAGCGAACACCGGGGAGCTGTTTTTT. Translated: CASSSSITKANTGELFF.